This is a list of T cell receptor beta chains from one sample in a study of identical twins. MiXCR, applied by TCRdb to the 5' RACE reads, yields one record per CDR3 protein. The sample lists a few hundred thousand distinct CDR3 sequences, around 9.6% occurring once. In addition, the sample was reused for a study of yellow fever vaccine responses in identical twins.

Sequencing used PBMCs. All receptors come from a woman in her late teens or twenties in good health. CDR3s include the opening cysteine and the closing phenylalanine or tryptophan. The D gene is left open where the match is weak. Expanded clones are given a class, and other clones once, few, many or no size at all.

abundance: .; j_gene: TRBJ2-3; v_gene: TRBV7-9; d_gene: .; CDR3nt: TGTGCCAGCAGCTTAGGTCGGGAGACGCGAACAGATACGCAGTATTTT; CDR3aa: CASSLGRETRTDTQYF
abundance: few; j_gene: TRBJ2-2; v_gene: TRBV3-1; d_gene: .; CDR3nt: TGTGCCAGCAGCCAAGTCGGGACTCTGAACACCGGGGAGCTGTTTTTT; CDR3aa: CASSQVGTLNTGELFF
abundance: few; j_gene: TRBJ2-7; v_gene: TRBV4-2; d_gene: TRBD1; CDR3nt: TGTGCCAGCAGCCAGGGGGACAGCAAGTCCTACGAGCAGTACTTC; CDR3aa: CASSQGDSKSYEQYF
abundance: .; j_gene: TRBJ2-5; v_gene: TRBV5-1; d_gene: TRBD1; CDR3nt: TGCGCCAGCAGCTTGGAGGACAGGGGCCAAGAAGAGACCCAGTACTTC; CDR3aa: CASSLEDRGQEETQYF
abundance: .; j_gene: TRBJ2-5; v_gene: TRBV14; d_gene: .; CDR3nt: TGTGCCAGCAGGCAAGGTTGGGCTAGTCGGCAAGAGACCCAGTACTTC; CDR3aa: CASRQGWASRQETQYF
abundance: few; j_gene: TRBJ2-7; v_gene: TRBV20-1; d_gene: TRBD1; CDR3nt: TGCAGTGCTAGTCTTCCTCCGGGACAGGCAACCTACGAGCAGTACTTC; CDR3aa: CSASLPPGQATYEQYF
abundance: few; j_gene: TRBJ2-6; v_gene: TRBV27; d_gene: .; CDR3nt: TGTGCCAGCAGTGTTAGACAGAGCTCTGGGGCCAACGTCCTGACTTTC; CDR3aa: CASSVRQSSGANVLTF
abundance: few; j_gene: TRBJ2-6; v_gene: TRBV20-1; d_gene: .; CDR3nt: TGCAGTGCTAGGAGCTCTGGGGCCAACGTCCTGACTTTC; CDR3aa: CSARSSGANVLTF
abundance: few; j_gene: TRBJ2-5; v_gene: TRBV2; d_gene: TRBD2; CDR3nt: TGTGCCAGCAGCACGGAGCGGGAGGGCCTAATCCAAGAGACCCAGTACTTC; CDR3aa: CASSTEREGLIQETQYF
abundance: .; j_gene: TRBJ2-5; v_gene: TRBV10-3; d_gene: .; CDR3nt: TGTGCCATCAGTGAGAGGGTGGCGGGAGAGACCCAGTACTTC; CDR3aa: CAISERVAGETQYF
abundance: .; j_gene: TRBJ1-1; v_gene: TRBV2; d_gene: .; CDR3nt: TGTGCCAGCAGTGAACCGGGCCCGGAGGCTTTCTTT; CDR3aa: CASSEPGPEAFF